This entry lists 24 T cell receptor beta chains sequenced from one sample in a study of cytomegalovirus exposure and HLA in healthy donors. A multiplex PCR was run with 60 Vbeta primers and 13 Jbeta primers. Some clones are missing from TCRdb's copy, which holds only in-frame ones; the method was immunoSEQ multiplex PCR. Seen here are about 110,000 clones, about two thirds observed once, and the top ten hold 2.8%. Sequencing input: PBMCs. The receptors stem from a female donor in good health and CMV-seronegative.

V is TRBV19 and J is TRBJ1-2; tentatively, D is TRBD1 (5 bases). V lost 8 bases, J lost 6 bases, and 19 bases lay in between. The CDR3 extends over 14 amino acids. CDR1 is LNHDA and CDR2 is SQIVND in the germline V gene (reference sequence). In DNA form, the CDR3 reads TGTGCCAGTCTAGGAGGGACTCCAAGGAATGGCTACACCTTC. Translation: CASLGGTPRNGYTF.

This chain links TRBV30 with TRBJ2-3, with D uncertain. Trimming left V 2 bases short and J 7 bases short, with 7 bases between. There are 11 residues in the CDR3. The germline gives CDR1 GTSNPN, CDR2 SVGIG (reference sequence). The chain's CDR3 is CAWSLENTQYF. DNA of the CDR3: TGTGCCTGGAGTCTAGAAAATACGCAGTATTTT.

This clone has more than one count but fewer than ten. The chain has TRBV11-2 and TRBJ2-7; 8 bases are shared with TRBD1. Germline V CDR1 and CDR2: SGHAT, FQNNGV. CDR3 length: 13 residues. Trimming at V came to 1 base and at J to 4 bases, leaving 0 bases not matched to a gene. CDR3 DNA sequence: TGTGCCAGCAGCTTAGGGACAGGGTACGAGCAGTACTTC. Translating it yields CASSLGTGYEQYF.

The chain couples TRBV4-1 to TRBJ1-1, with 10 bases matching TRBD1. Unmatched junction bases numbered 0, after V lost 1 base and J lost 7 bases. The CDR3 sequence is 13 residues long. Germline CDR1 is MGHRA and CDR2 is YSYEKL. The CDR3 region is CASSQGTGGEAFF. CDR3 nucleotides: TGCGCCAGCAGCCAAGGGACAGGGGGTGAAGCTTTCTTT.

The CDR3 region is CASSYGTAKNGYTF. In DNA form, the CDR3 reads TGTGCCAGCAGTTACGGGACAGCGAAAAATGGCTACACCTTC. The chain joins TRBV6-5 to TRBJ1-2; 7 bases align to TRBD1. Germline CDR1 reads MNHEY; CDR2 reads SVGAGI. J lost 6 bases, V lost 2 bases, and 6 bases had no gene match. The CDR3 is 14 residues long.

The chain has TRBV29-1 and TRBJ1-5; unclear D gene. With 6 bases removed from V and 4 bases from J, the gap between germline ends came to 10 bases. This CDR3 region has 12 residues. From germline, CDR1 is SQVTM and CDR2 ANQGSEA. The CDR3 reads CSVGSRNQPQHF. The CDR3 DNA is TGCAGCGTGGGCTCAAGGAATCAGCCCCAGCATTTT.

This chain connects TRBV7-2 to TRBJ2-7; possible D gene TRBD1, 5 bases. CDR1 and CDR2 from the germline V gene are SGHTA and FQGNSA. Between the trimmed V and J ends, which lost 8 bases and 4 bases, there was a span of 24 bases. This CDR3 spans 16 amino acids. In DNA form, the CDR3 reads TGTGCCAGCGCCTACGGCCCAGCTTCACAGGCGTACGAGCAGTACTTC. It is translated as CASAYGPASQAYEQYF. The whole variable domain, filled in from reference TRBV7-2 and TRBJ2-7, reads GAGVSQSPSNKVTEKGKDVELRCDPISGHTALYWYRQSLGQGLEFLIYFQGNSAPDKSGLPSDRFSAERTGGSVSTLTIQRTQQEDSAVYLCASAYGPASQAYEQYFGPGTRLTVT.

This clone was counted between two and nine times. The rearrangement links TRBV27 to TRBJ1-1; a weak D match, TRBD1 (6 bases). The germline gives CDR1 MNHEY, CDR2 SMNVEV (reference sequence). V lost 1 base and J 0 bases, leaving 9 bases between the germline ends. The CDR3 extends over 15 amino acids. This CDR3 is CASSLWGRVNTEAFF. DNA of the CDR3: TGTGCCAGCAGTTTATGGGGGCGGGTGAACACTGAAGCTTTCTTT.

This rearrangement joins TRBV7-2 to TRBJ1-1; TRBD1 might be the D (5 bases). Trimming pared 5 bases from V and 1 base from J, leaving 14 bases between. The CDR3 extends over 15 amino acids. Germline CDR1 and CDR2: SGHTA and FQGNSA. In DNA, the CDR3 is TGTGCCAGCAGCCCCCACGGACAAGGGAACACTGAAGCTTTCTTT. Amino acid sequence: CASSPHGQGNTEAFF. Full variable domain (remainder filled in from reference TRBV7-2 and TRBJ1-1): GAGVSQSPSNKVTEKGKDVELRCDPISGHTALYWYRQSLGQGLEFLIYFQGNSAPDKSGLPSDRFSAERTGGSVSTLTIQRTQQEDSAVYLCASSPHGQGNTEAFFGQGTRLTVV.

The genes are TRBV7-3 and TRBJ2-1; D is ambiguous. The CDR3 covers 12 residues. V lost 5 bases and J lost 6, with 8 bases in between. CDR1 and CDR2 (germline): SGHTA, FQGTGA. CDR3 loop: CASSLNSNEQFF. The CDR3 DNA reads as TGTGCCAGCAGCCTAAATAGCAATGAGCAGTTCTTC.

V and J are TRBV28 and TRBJ1-4; D is possibly TRBD1 (5 bases). V shed 6 bases and J shed 3 bases, with 14 bases lying between them. Germline loops: CDR1 MDHEN, CDR2 SYDVKM. The CDR3 length is 15 residues. The CDR3 DNA sequence: TGTGCCAGCAGATACCCTGACAGCCCTAATGAAAAACTGTTTTTT. Encoded protein: CASRYPDSPNEKLFF.

This rearrangement joins TRBV28 to TRBJ1-6; D gene unclear. The V end lost 3 bases, the J end lost 8 bases, and 14 bases lay between the germline ends. The germline V gene has CDR1 MDHEN and CDR2 SYDVKM. The CDR3 contains 15 residues. The CDR3 coding sequence is TGTGCCAGCAGTTTGTCCGGGAGTCCGGATTCACCCCTCCACTTT. Translation gives CASSLSGSPDSPLHF.

The chain carries TRBV28 and TRBJ2-7, with 9 bases matching TRBD1. With 5 bases clipped from V and 0 bases from J, the junction kept 2 bases outside the gene matches. CDR1 is MDHEN, CDR2 SYDVKM, per germline. The CDR3 sequence is 14 residues long. CDR3 coding DNA: TGTGCCAGCAGTCCGACAGGGGGCTCCTACGAGCAGTACTTC. This translates into CASSPTGGSYEQYF.

J is TRBJ1-2 and V is TRBV5-5; D possibly corresponds to TRBD1 (6 bases). The CDR3 runs to 15 residues. Trimming took 4 bases from V and 7 from J, leaving 20 bases between them. The germline V gene encodes CDR1 SGHKS and CDR2 YYEKEE (reference sequence). The CDR3 sequence is CASSHRTEPWSGYTF. The DNA for the CDR3 is TGTGCCAGCAGCCACCGGACAGAGCCATGGAGTGGCTACACCTTC.

V and J are TRBV28 and TRBJ2-7; TRBD2 agrees at 8 bases. Germline CDR1 reads MDHEN; CDR2 reads SYDVKM. The V gene end was trimmed by 6 bases and the J gene end by 4 bases; junction bases not matched to a gene: 8. The CDR3 sequence is 14 residues long. CDR3 sequence (DNA): TGTGCCAGCAGCTATAGCGGGACCCTGTACGAGCAGTACTTC. It yields the protein CASSYSGTLYEQYF.

The rearrangement links TRBV19 to TRBJ1-2, with 8 nucleotides matching TRBD1. CDR1 is LNHDA and CDR2 is SQIVND in the germline V gene (reference sequence). J gave up 6 bases and V 5 bases, and 11 bases lay outside the gene matches. The length of the CDR3 is 15 residues. CDR3 residues: CASSPPDRAVDGYTF. The CDR3 DNA reads TGTGCCAGTAGTCCCCCGGACAGGGCTGTTGATGGCTACACCTTC. The full variable domain, with the rest looked up from reference TRBV19 and TRBJ1-2, is DGGITQSPKYLFRKEGQNVTLSCEQNLNHDAMYWYRQDPGQGLRLIYYSQIVNDFQKGDIAEGYSVSREKKESFPLTVTSAQKNPTAFYLCASSPPDRAVDGYTFGSGTRLTVV.

V and J are TRBV29-1 and TRBJ2-2; D perhaps matches TRBD2 (5 bases). Germline-derived CDR1 and CDR2 are SQVTM and ANQGSEA. This CDR3 has 12 amino acids. The V and J ends lost 3 bases and 7 bases respectively, with 9 bases between them. The CDR3 loop reads CSVDRAGGELFF. CDR3 bases: TGCAGCGTTGATCGGGCGGGCGGGGAGCTGTTTTTT.

V gene TRBV4-1 combines with J gene TRBJ2-7; 7 bases line up with TRBD1. V trimming: 0 bases; J trimming: 2 bases; junction bases outside the gene matches: 4. In germline, CDR1 is MGHRA, CDR2 YSYEKL. The CDR3 spans 15 residues. The CDR3 coding sequence is TGCGCCAGCAGCCAAGAAACAGGGGTCCCCTACGAGCAGTACTTC. Its translation: CASSQETGVPYEQYF.

This chain uses TRBV7-9 with TRBJ2-6, with 10 bases matching TRBD2. In germline, CDR1 is SEHNR, CDR2 FQNEAQ (reference sequence). This CDR3 has 19 amino acids. Trimming removed 3 bases from V and 2 bases from J; junction bases left unmatched: 10. The CDR3 DNA sequence: TGTGCCAGCAGCTTCGGTGGACTAGCGGTCCCGGCTGGGGCCAACGTCCTGACTTTC. This codes for CASSFGGLAVPAGANVLTF.

This chain connects TRBV19 to TRBJ1-5, with D hard to call. The CDR3 has 12 amino acids. Trimming left V 4 bases short and J 7 bases short, with 8 bases between. Germline CDR1 and CDR2: LNHDA and SQIVND (reference sequence). CDR3 in DNA: TGTGCCAGTAGTACTGGAGTCCAGCCCCAGCATTTT. Translated, it gives CASSTGVQPQHF.

The gene calls are TRBV9 and TRBJ2-1; 7 positions agree with TRBD2. With 6 bases clipped from V and 9 bases from J, the junction kept 9 bases outside the gene matches. The CDR3 is 13 amino acids. Germline values: CDR1 SGDLS, CDR2 YYNGEE. In nucleotides, the CDR3 is TGTGCCAGCACCCGACGGGGGGTTAGTGAGCAGTTCTTC. Translated, it gives CASTRRGVSEQFF. Full variable domain (rest looked up from reference TRBV9 and TRBJ2-1): DSGVTQTPKHLITATGQRVTLRCSPRSGDLSVYWYQQSLDQGLQFLIQYYNGEERAKGNILERFSAQQFPDLHSELNLSSLELGDSALYFCASTRRGVSEQFFGPGTRLTVL.

The chain joins TRBV7-9 to TRBJ2-2; 8 bases are shared with TRBD2. CDR3 size: 14 residues. V shed 5 bases and J 8 bases; nucleotides not matched to a gene: 7. Germline V gene data show CDR1 as SEHNR and CDR2 as FQNEAQ (reference sequence). CDR3 protein: CASSRGLALGELFF. CDR3 sequence (DNA): TGTGCCAGCAGCCGAGGACTAGCTTTGGGGGAGCTGTTTTTT.

V is TRBV7-9 and J is TRBJ2-2; maybe TRBD1 (6 bases). From germline, CDR1 is SEHNR and CDR2 FQNEAQ (reference sequence). The CDR3 consists of 16 residues. V lost 0 bases, J lost 1 base, and 9 bases lay in between. CDR3: CASSLAGHLNTGELFF. CDR3 DNA: TGTGCCAGCAGCTTAGCGGGACATCTGAACACCGGGGAGCTGTTTTTT.

V usage is TRBV7-8 and J usage is TRBJ1-1; D is undetermined. Trimming pared 1 base from V and 1 base from J, leaving 4 bases between. Germline values: CDR1 SGHVS, CDR2 FQNEAQ. This CDR3 region has 13 residues. CDR3 nucleotides: TGTGCCAGCAGCTTAGTAGAGAACACTGAAGCTTTCTTT. Amino acids: CASSLVENTEAFF.